This T cell receptor (beta chain) was profiled in a study of a mutant IDH1 vaccine in newly diagnosed glioma (dated by TCRdb to about 2021). In terms of the full investigation: Vaccination began 4-6 weeks after radiotherapy alone, or alongside temozolomide cycles in the chemotherapy-containing groups. The roughly 33 treated patients were approximately 62% male and 37.5% female, with a mean age of roughly 40 years. Before enrollment, most patients had been given radiochemotherapy with temozolomide as standard therapy, while the rest had received either radiotherapy alone or temozolomide alone. The week-35 safety follow-up took place at visit V12, and the week-47 end of study took place at visit V13. Peripheral blood was collected at six visits: V03 (baseline), V05, V07, V10, V12 and V13. For exploratory analyses, longitudinal TCRB deep sequencing was carried out in under 30 treated patients wherever samples were available.

In light of the paper, this sample's time point label describes: week 47, end of study. A 20-mer mutant IDH1 peptide at 300 micrograms in Montanide made up each vaccine dose, which was injected subcutaneously together with topical imiquimod. Across visits V03 through V10, patients got a total of eight vaccinations, given in weeks 1, 3, 5, 7, 11, 15, 19 and 23. Newly diagnosed WHO grade 3 or 4 IDH1-mutant astrocytomas showing loss of nuclear ATRX were present in the donors. The samples were drawn from NOA16, a multicentre, single-arm, open-label phase I trial in Germany that tested a mutant IDH1 peptide vaccine in humans for the first time. Genomic DNA for TCRB sequencing was isolated from EDTA blood with the DNeasy Blood and Tissue Kit. The cysteine opens and the phenylalanine closes a CDR3 of 13 amino acids. The read is trimmed to its CDR3 DNA, 39 bases read in frame from base 1. The germline V gene gives CDR1 as MNHEY and CDR2 as SVGAGI. V is cut by 5 bases and J by 15 bases, and the space between the germline ends is 20 bases.

Receptors were amplified or captured by the immunoSEQ multiplex PCR assay. Rearranged TCR beta chain sequences were amplified using the hsTCRB Kit according to the manufacturer's protocol. An Illumina MiSeq was used to sequence the TCRB libraries. The paper's data handling went like this. Demultiplexing, trimming and gene mapping were performed with the kit vendor's proprietary platform. What TCRdb holds here is the immuneACCESS table cut down to in-frame rearrangements. Part of the clones is not present; checked against another copy, under half of the missing clones reflect an unresolved V gene, and the others are unexplained. The DNA was the basis for D and trimming; V, J and clone size are from that table. The sample table shows roughly 50,000 clones, and less than 85% are seen once. The ten top clones hold around 4.9% of the sample. Study-wide conclusions, independent of this receptor: Across multiple MHC alleles, vaccine-induced immune responses were seen in just over 90% of patients. Selection of PBMC samples for TCRB deep sequencing was based on availability. No apparent relationship was observed between pseudoprogression and alterations in the top peripheral T cell clonotypes detected by TCRB sequencing. According to the authors, sample limitations meant that analyses of patient blood samples could not be reproduced.

About this clone itself: This clone's antigen is unknown. No base quality values were provided; no much bigger clone lies one nucleotide off.

This sample comprised PBMCs, obtained from a glioma patient whose treatment included an IDH1 peptide vaccine. The sequence was collected from a woman aged 35 to 49 with glioma. Some clones in this sample may be carry-over from other donors' samples. This chain is built from TRBV6-5 and TRBJ1-5; no D gene call is confident. The bases read TGTGCCAGCAGTGGCTATAGGACGGGTATCTGGCATTTT. Its coded protein is CASSGYRTGIWHF.